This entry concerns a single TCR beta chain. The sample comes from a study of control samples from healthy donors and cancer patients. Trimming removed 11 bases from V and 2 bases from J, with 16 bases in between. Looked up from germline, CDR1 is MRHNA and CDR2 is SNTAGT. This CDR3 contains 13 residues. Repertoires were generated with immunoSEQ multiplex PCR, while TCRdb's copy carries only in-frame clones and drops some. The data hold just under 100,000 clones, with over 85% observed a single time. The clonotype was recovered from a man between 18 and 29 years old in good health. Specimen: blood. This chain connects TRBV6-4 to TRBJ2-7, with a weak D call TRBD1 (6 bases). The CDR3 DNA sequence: TGTGCCGGCCTGATTGGGACACCCTACGAGCAGTACTTC. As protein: CAGLIGTPYEQYF.